This T cell receptor (beta chain) was recorded in a study of blood T cell dynamics during melanoma immunotherapy. The sample's time point: pre-treatment baseline. Disease control meant complete response, partial response or stable disease at 12 weeks. The CDR3 is made up of 15 amino acids. V lost 4 bases and J lost 1, with 11 bases in between. The germline V gene encodes CDR1 SGHRS and CDR2 YFSETQ. Sequenced by immunoSEQ multiplex PCR; TCRdb stores in-frame clones only, minus some. The table shows approximately 7,000 clones, with roughly 80% occurring only once. This clone showed up just a few times. The clonotype comes from a human donor with melanoma. The sequencing used blood, collected from a patient treated with checkpoint blockade. This chain connects TRBV5-1 to TRBJ2-2, with D possibly TRBD1 on 6 matching bases. CDR3 DNA sequence: TGCGCCAGCAGCACCTCGGGACAGAACACCGGGGAGCTGTTTTTT. It is translated as CASSTSGQNTGELFF.